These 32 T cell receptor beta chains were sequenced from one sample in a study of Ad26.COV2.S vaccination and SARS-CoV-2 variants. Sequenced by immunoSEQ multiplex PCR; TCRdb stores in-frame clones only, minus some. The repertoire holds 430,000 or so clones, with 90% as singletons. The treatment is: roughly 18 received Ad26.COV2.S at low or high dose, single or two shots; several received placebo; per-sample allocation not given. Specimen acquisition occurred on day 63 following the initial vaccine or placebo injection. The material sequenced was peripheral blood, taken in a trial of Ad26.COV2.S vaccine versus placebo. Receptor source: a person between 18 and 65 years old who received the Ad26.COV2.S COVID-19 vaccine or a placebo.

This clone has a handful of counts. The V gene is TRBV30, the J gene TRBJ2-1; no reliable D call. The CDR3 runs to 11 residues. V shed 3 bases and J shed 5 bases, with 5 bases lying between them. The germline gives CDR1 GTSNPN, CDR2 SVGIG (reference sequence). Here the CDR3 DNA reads TGTGCCTGGAGACGGGACAATGAGCAGTTCTTC. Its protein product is CAWRRDNEQFF. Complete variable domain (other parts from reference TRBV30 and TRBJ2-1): SQTIHQWPATLVQPVGSPLSLECTVEGTSNPNLYWYRQAAGRGLQLLFYSVGIGQISSEVPQNLSASRPQDRQFILSSKKLLLSDSGFYLCAWRRDNEQFFGPGTRLTVL.

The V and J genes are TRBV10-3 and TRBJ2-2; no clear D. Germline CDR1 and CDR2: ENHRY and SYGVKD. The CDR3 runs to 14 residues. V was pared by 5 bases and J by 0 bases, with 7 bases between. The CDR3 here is CAISTSSNTGELFF. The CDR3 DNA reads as TGTGCCATCAGTACCAGCTCGAACACCGGGGAGCTGTTTTTT.

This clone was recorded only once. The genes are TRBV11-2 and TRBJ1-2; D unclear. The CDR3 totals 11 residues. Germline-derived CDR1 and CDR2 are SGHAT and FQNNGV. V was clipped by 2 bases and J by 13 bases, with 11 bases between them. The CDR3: CASSLTRAPTF. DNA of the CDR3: TGTGCCAGCAGCTTAACTCGGGCTCCCACCTTC.

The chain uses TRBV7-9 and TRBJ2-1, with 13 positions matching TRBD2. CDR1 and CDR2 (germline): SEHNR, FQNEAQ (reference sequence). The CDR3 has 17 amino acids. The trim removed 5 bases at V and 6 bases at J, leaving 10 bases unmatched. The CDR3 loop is CASSDPPGLAGPNEQFF. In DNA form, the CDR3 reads TGTGCCAGCAGCGATCCCCCGGGACTAGCGGGACCCAATGAGCAGTTCTTC. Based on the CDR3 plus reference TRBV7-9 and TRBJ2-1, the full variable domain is DTGVSQNPRHKITKRGQNVTFRCDPISEHNRLYWYRQTLGQGPEFLTYFQNEAQLEKSRLLSDRFSAERPKGSFSTLEIQRTEQGDSAMYLCASSDPPGLAGPNEQFFGPGTRLTVL.

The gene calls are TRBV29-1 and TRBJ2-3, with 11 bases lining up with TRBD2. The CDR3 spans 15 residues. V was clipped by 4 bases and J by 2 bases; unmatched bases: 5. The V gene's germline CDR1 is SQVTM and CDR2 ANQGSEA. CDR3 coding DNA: TGCAGCGTTGGATTACTAGCGGGGGCCACAGATACGCAGTATTTT. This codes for CSVGLLAGATDTQYF.

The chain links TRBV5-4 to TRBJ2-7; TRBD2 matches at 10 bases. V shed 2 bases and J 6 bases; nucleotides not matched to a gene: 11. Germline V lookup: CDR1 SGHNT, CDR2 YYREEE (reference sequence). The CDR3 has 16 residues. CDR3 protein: CASSLGGLAGVSEQYF. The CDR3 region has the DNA TGTGCCAGCAGCTTAGGGGGCCTAGCGGGAGTCAGCGAGCAGTACTTC.

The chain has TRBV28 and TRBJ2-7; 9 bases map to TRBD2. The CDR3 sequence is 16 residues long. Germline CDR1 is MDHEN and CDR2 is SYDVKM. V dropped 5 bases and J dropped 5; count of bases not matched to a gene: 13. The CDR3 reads CASSTRWREGRDEQYF. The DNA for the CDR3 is TGTGCCAGCAGTACCCGATGGCGGGAGGGCCGCGACGAGCAGTACTTC.

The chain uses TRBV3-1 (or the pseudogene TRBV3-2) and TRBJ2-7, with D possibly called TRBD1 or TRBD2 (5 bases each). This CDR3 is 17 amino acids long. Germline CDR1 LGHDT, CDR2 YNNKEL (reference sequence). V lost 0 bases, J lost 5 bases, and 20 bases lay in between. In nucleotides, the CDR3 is TGTGCCAGCAGCCAAGATCCCAGGGTTCGGGGCAGCGACGAGCAGTACTTC. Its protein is CASSQDPRVRGSDEQYF.

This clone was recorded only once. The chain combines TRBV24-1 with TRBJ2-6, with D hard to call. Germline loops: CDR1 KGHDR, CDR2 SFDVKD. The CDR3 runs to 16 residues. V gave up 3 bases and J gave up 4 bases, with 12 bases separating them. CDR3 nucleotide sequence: TGTGCCACCAGTGATGCTTATCCAGCCGGGGCCAACGTCCTGACTTTC. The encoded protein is CATSDAYPAGANVLTF.

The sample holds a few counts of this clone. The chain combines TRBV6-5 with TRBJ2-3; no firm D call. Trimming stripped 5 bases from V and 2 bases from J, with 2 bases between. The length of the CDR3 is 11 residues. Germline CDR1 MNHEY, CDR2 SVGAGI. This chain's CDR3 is CASSHTDTQYF. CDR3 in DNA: TGTGCCAGCAGTCACACAGATACGCAGTATTTT.

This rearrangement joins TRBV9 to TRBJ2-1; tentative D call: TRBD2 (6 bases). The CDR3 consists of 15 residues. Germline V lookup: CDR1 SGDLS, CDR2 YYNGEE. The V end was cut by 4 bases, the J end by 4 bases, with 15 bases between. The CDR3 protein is CASSLLADRYNEQFF. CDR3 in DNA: TGTGCCAGCAGCCTACTAGCAGACCGTTACAATGAGCAGTTCTTC. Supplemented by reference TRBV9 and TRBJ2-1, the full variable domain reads DSGVTQTPKHLITATGQRVTLRCSPRSGDLSVYWYQQSLDQGLQFLIQYYNGEERAKGNILERFSAQQFPDLHSELNLSSLELGDSALYFCASSLLADRYNEQFFGPGTRLTVL.

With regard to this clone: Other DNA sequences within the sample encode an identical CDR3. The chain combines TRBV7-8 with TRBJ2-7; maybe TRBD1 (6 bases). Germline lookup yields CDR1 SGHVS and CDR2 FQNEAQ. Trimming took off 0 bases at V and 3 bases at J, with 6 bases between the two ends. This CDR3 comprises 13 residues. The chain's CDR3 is CASSLAQGYEQYF. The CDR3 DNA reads TGTGCCAGCAGCTTAGCACAGGGCTACGAGCAGTACTTC. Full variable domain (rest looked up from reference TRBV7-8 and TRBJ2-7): GAGVSQSPRYKVAKRGQDVALRCDPISGHVSLFWYQQALGQGPEFLTYFQNEAQLDKSGLPSDRFFAERPEGSVSTLKIQRTQQEDSAVYLCASSLAQGYEQYFGPGTRLTVT.

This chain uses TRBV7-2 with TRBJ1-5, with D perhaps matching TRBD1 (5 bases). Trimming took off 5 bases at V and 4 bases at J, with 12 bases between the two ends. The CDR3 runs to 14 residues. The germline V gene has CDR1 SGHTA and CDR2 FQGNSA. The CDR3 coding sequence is TGTGCCAGCAGCCCCGGATGGGGGAATCAGCCCCAGCATTTT. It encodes CASSPGWGNQPQHF.

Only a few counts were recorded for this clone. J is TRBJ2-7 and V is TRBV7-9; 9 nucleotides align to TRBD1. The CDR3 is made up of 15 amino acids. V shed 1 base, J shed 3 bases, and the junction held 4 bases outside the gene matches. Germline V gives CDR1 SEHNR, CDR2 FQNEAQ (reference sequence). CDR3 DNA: TGTGCCAGCAGCTTAGAAGGGACAGGGCACTACGAGCAGTACTTC. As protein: CASSLEGTGHYEQYF.

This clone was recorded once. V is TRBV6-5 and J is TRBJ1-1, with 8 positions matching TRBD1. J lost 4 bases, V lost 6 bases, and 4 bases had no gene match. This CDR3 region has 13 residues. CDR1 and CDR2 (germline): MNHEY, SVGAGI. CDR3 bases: TGTGCCAGCAGGAGGACAGGGACCACTGAAGCTTTCTTT. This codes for CASRRTGTTEAFF.

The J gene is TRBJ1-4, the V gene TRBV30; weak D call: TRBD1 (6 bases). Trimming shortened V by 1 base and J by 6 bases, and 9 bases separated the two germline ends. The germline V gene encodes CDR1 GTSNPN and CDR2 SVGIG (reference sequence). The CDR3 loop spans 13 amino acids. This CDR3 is CAWSEGVDEKLFF. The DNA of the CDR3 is TGTGCCTGGAGTGAGGGGGTGGATGAAAAACTGTTTTTT.

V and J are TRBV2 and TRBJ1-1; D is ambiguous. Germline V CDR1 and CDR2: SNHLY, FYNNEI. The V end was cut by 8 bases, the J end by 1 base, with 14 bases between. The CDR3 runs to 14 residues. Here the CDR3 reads CASAATPTNTEAFF. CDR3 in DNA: TGTGCCAGCGCAGCCACACCGACGAACACTGAAGCTTTCTTT.

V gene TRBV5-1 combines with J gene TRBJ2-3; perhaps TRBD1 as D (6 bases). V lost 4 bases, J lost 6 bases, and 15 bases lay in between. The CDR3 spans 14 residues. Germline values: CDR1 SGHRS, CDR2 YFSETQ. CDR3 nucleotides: TGCGCCAGCAGCCCCCGGACAGAGCGGGATACGCAGTATTTT. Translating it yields CASSPRTERDTQYF.

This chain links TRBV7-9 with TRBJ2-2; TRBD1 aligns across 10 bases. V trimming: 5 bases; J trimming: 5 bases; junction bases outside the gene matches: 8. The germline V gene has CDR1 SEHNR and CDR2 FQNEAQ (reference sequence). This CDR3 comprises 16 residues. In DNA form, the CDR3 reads TGTGCCAGCAGCCCAGGGGGGACAGGGGTTACCGGGGAGCTGTTTTTT. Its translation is CASSPGGTGVTGELFF.

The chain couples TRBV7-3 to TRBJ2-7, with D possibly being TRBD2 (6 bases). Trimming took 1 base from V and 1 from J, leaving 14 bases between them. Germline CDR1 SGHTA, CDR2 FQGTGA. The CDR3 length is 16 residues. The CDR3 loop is CASSLIRGGISYEQYF. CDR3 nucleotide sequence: TGTGCCAGCAGCTTAATAAGAGGAGGGATATCCTACGAGCAGTACTTC.

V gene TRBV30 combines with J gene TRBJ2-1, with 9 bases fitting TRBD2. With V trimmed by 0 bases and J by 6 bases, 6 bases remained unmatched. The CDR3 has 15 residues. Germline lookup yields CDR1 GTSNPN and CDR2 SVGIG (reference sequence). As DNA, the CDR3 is TGTGCCTGGAGTGTACGATTAGCGGGAGTCAATGAGCAGTTCTTC. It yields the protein CAWSVRLAGVNEQFF. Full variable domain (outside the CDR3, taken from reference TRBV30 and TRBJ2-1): SQTIHQWPATLVQPVGSPLSLECTVEGTSNPNLYWYRQAAGRGLQLLFYSVGIGQISSEVPQNLSASRPQDRQFILSSKKLLLSDSGFYLCAWSVRLAGVNEQFFGPGTRLTVL.

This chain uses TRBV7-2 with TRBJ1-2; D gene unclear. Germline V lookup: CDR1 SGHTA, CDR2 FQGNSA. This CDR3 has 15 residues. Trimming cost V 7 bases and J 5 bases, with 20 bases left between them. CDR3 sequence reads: CASNPAGGQTYGYTF. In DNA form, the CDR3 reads TGTGCCAGCAACCCAGCCGGCGGCCAGACATATGGCTACACCTTC.

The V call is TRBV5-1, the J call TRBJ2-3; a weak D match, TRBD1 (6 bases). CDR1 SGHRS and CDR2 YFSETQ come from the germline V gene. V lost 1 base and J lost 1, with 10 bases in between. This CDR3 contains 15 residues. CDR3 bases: TGCGCCAGCAGCTTGATCAGGGGCGGCACAGATACGCAGTATTTT. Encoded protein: CASSLIRGGTDTQYF.

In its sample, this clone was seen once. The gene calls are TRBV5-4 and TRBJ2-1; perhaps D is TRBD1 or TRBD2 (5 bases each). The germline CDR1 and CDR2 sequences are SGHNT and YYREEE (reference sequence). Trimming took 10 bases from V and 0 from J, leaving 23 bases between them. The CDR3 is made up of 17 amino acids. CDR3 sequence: CASGAFLGVRSYNEQFF. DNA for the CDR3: TGTGCCTCCGGGGCTTTCCTTGGGGTTCGCTCCTACAATGAGCAGTTCTTC.

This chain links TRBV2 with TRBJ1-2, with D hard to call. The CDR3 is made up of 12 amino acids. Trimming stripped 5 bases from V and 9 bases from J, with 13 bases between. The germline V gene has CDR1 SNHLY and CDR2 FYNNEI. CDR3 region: CASSLRATRYTF. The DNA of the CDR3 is TGTGCCAGCAGTTTGCGGGCGACCCGCTACACCTTC.

CDR3 loop: CASSYSQATYEQYF. CDR3 sequence (DNA): TGTGCCAGCAGTTACTCTCAGGCGACCTACGAGCAGTACTTC. J is TRBJ2-7 and V is TRBV6-6; D not certain. Trimming removed 0 bases at V and 2 bases at J, with 8 bases between. The CDR3 runs 14 residues. The germline CDR1 and CDR2 sequences are MNHNY and SVGAGI (reference sequence).

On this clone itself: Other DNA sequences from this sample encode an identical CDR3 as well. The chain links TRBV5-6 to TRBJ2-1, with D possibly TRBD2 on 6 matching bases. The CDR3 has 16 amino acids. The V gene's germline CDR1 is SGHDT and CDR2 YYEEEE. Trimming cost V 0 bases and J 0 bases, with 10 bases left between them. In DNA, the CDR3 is TGTGCCAGCAGCTTGGCTGGGGGGAGCTCCTACAATGAGCAGTTCTTC. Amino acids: CASSLAGGSSYNEQFF.

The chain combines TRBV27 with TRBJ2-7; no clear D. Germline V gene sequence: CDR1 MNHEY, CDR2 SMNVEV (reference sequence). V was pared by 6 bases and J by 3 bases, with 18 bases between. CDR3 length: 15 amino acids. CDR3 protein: CASSPYVSAIYEQYF. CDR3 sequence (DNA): TGTGCCAGCAGCCCCTATGTCTCGGCTATCTACGAGCAGTACTTC.

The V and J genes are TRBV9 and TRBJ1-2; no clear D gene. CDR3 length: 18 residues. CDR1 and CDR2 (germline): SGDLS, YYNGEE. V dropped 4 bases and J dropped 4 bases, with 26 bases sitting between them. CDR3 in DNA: TGTGCCAGCAGCCCCCTGGGCAGCTGGGTGGGTTCGGGCTATGGCTACACCTTC. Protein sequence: CASSPLGSWVGSGYGYTF.

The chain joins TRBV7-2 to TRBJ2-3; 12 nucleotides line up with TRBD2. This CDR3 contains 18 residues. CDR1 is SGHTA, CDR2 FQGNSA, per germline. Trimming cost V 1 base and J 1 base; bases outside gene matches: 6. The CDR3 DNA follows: TGTGCCAGCAGCTTAGTACTAGCGGGAGGTGGGGGCACAGATACGCAGTATTTT. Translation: CASSLVLAGGGGTDTQYF.

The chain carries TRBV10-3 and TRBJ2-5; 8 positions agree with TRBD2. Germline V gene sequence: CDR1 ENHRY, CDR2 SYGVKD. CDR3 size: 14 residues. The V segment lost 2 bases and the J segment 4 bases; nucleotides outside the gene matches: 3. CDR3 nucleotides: TGTGCCATCAGTGAGGGGACTAGTGGAGAGACCCAGTACTTC. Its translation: CAISEGTSGETQYF.

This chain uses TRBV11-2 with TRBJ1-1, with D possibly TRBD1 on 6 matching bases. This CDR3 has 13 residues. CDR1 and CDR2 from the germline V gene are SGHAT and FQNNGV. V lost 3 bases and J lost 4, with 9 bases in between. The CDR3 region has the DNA TGTGCCAGCAGCTTCGGCAGGGGCACTGAAGCTTTCTTT. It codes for CASSFGRGTEAFF.